This entry lists 16 T cell receptor beta chains sequenced from one sample in a study of T cells in Graves' hyperthyroidism and ophthalmopathy. RNA transcripts served as the template for amplifying TCR beta CDR3 regions. The HTBI set primed first-round TCR CDR3 RT-PCR. MiXCR was run by TCRdb on the multiplex PCR reads, yielding one entry per CDR3 protein. The sample holds about 510,000 distinct CDR3 sequences, approximately 48% seen once. Material for sequencing was peripheral blood or thyroid tissue (not recorded which). Source of these receptors: an adult woman with Graves' disease, either hyperthyroidism or ophthalmopathy (not recorded which).

The chain combines TRBV2 with TRBJ1-1; perhaps TRBD1 as D (5 bases). V dropped 8 bases and J dropped 4 bases, with 23 bases sitting between them. The CDR3 length is 16 residues. Germline values: CDR1 SNHLY, CDR2 FYNNEI. CDR3 sequence (DNA): TGTGCCAGCTCACCCTCATCCCAGGGTTTTGGCACTGAAGCTTTCTTT. Amino acid sequence: CASSPSSQGFGTEAFF.

The J gene is TRBJ1-5, the V gene TRBV28, with D unclear. V was clipped by 1 base and J by 4 bases, with 14 bases between them. CDR3 length: 16 amino acids. The germline V gene encodes CDR1 MDHEN and CDR2 SYDVKM. CDR3 nucleotide sequence: TGTGCCAGCAGTTTATTCGGGGTGGGGAAAAATCAGCCCCAGCATTTT. Translation: CASSLFGVGKNQPQHF.

As regards this clonotype: A much larger clone sits a single nucleotide away, making a read error possible. The chain has TRBV6-5 and TRBJ2-7; weak D call: TRBD2 (7 bases). The V end lost 6 bases, the J end lost 6 bases, and 9 bases lay between the germline ends. The CDR3 sequence is 11 residues long. In germline, CDR1 is MNHEY, CDR2 SVGAGI. The chain's CDR3 is CASRGGREQYF. The CDR3 DNA is TGTGCCAGCAGGGGGGGGCGCGAGCAGTACTTC.

The V call is TRBV5-1, the J call TRBJ1-2; unclear D gene. The CDR3 runs 13 residues. The germline V gene encodes CDR1 SGHRS and CDR2 YFSETQ. V lost 2 bases and J lost 1, with 6 bases in between. The DNA of the CDR3 is TGCGCCAGCAGCTTATTAGTTAACTATGGCTACACCTTC. This codes for CASSLLVNYGYTF.

This clonotype was found many times. This chain connects TRBV5-1 to TRBJ1-1; tentative D call: TRBD1 (5 bases). CDR1 and CDR2 (germline): SGHRS, YFSETQ. V lost 6 bases, J lost 10 bases, and 22 bases lay in between. The CDR3 consists of 14 residues. CDR3 bases: TGCGCCAGCACCAAAAACGGGGACCACCTTGGAGCTTTCTTT. Its translation is CASTKNGDHLGAFF. The entire variable domain, with the rest obtained from reference TRBV5-1 and TRBJ1-1, is as follows: KAGVTQTPRYLIKTRGQQVTLSCSPISGHRSVSWYQQTPGQGLQFLFEYFSETQRNKGNFPGRFSGRQFSNSRSEMNVSTLELGDSALYLCASTKNGDHLGAFFGQGTRLTVV.

This clonotype appeared many times. V is TRBV7-8 and J is TRBJ1-5, with a possible D match to TRBD1 (5 bases). The CDR3 has 14 residues. Germline V gene lookup returns CDR1 SGHVS and CDR2 FQNEAQ. V was pared by 4 bases and J by 6 bases, with 13 bases between. CDR3 nucleotides: TGTGCCAGCAGCTCCCAAGGGGCTGGTCAGCCCCAGCATTTT. Translated: CASSSQGAGQPQHF.

This clonotype was found many times. V gene TRBV12-3 or TRBV12-4 combines with J gene TRBJ2-7; D tentatively fits TRBD1 or TRBD2 (5 bases each). This CDR3 has 13 residues. Trimming cost V 2 bases and J 5 bases, with 10 bases left between them. CDR3 DNA: TGTGCCAGCAGTTTAAGGGGAGTTGACGAGCAGTACTTC. Translating it yields CASSLRGVDEQYF.

The V and J genes are TRBV19 and TRBJ1-2; no clear D gene. The CDR3 covers 15 residues. Trimming left V 2 bases short and J 8 bases short, with 18 bases between. Germline values: CDR1 LNHDA, CDR2 SQIVND (reference sequence). CDR3 amino acids: CASSIIKSDPEGYTF. In DNA form, the CDR3 reads TGTGCCAGTAGTATAATCAAGTCTGACCCCGAGGGCTACACCTTC.

The sample holds many counts of this clonotype. The CDR3, as DNA: TGCGCCAGCAGGTCCGACTATACCTACGAGCAGTACTTC. Translating gives CASRSDYTYEQYF. The V call is TRBV10-2, the J call TRBJ2-7; D is perhaps TRBD2 (5 bases). The CDR3 has 13 amino acids. V was pared by 6 bases and J by 2 bases, with 11 bases between. Germline values: CDR1 WSHSY, CDR2 SAAADI.

Many counts were recorded for this clonotype. This chain uses TRBV20-1 with TRBJ2-5, with 11 positions matching TRBD2. There are 16 residues in the CDR3. Germline V gene data show CDR1 as DFQATT and CDR2 as SNEGSKA (reference sequence). V gave up 0 bases and J gave up 5 bases; unmatched junction bases: 8. CDR3 sequence (DNA): TGCAGTGCTAGAGACGTACTAGCGGGAGAGGGCGAGACCCAGTACTTC. It codes for CSARDVLAGEGETQYF.

This clonotype came up once. The J gene is TRBJ1-6, the V gene TRBV7-9; D ambiguous. The CDR3 is 13 amino acids. Trimming left V 3 bases short and J 13 bases short, with 13 bases between. Looked up from germline, CDR1 is SEHNR and CDR2 is FQNEAQ (reference sequence). The CDR3: CASSLGSNQPLHF. The DNA for the CDR3 is TGTGCCAGCAGCTTGGGGAGCAATCAGCCCCTCCACTTT.

This rearrangement joins TRBV19 to TRBJ2-7; D uncertain. The CDR3 loop spans 14 amino acids. Trimming removed 5 bases from V and 3 bases from J, with 14 bases in between. Looked up from germline, CDR1 is LNHDA and CDR2 is SQIVND (reference sequence). The CDR3 DNA is TGTGCCAGTAGTCTCGATTTAGGCTTCTACGAGCAGTACTTC. This translates into CASSLDLGFYEQYF.

In this sample, this clonotype turned up many times. The V call is TRBV20-1, the J call TRBJ2-2; D is tentatively TRBD1 or TRBD2 (5 bases each). The CDR3 runs 16 residues. The V and J ends lost 0 bases and 5 bases respectively, with 16 bases between them. Germline V gene lookup returns CDR1 DFQATT and CDR2 SNEGSKA (reference sequence). As DNA, the CDR3 is TGCAGTGCTAGAGATAACCGGGATTGGGGGACCGGGGAGCTGTTTTTT. This sequence encodes CSARDNRDWGTGELFF.

The chain combines TRBV2 with TRBJ1-2; 7 positions agree with TRBD1. The ends lost 6 bases at V and 2 bases at J; junction bases unmatched: 15. This CDR3 has 17 amino acids. CDR1 is SNHLY and CDR2 is FYNNEI in the germline V gene. In DNA form, the CDR3 reads TGTGCCAGCAGCTATGCCCCGCCTAGGGGACAGAACTATGGCTACACCTTC. Translation gives CASSYAPPRGQNYGYTF.

This clonotype was seen repeatedly, ten times or more. This chain connects TRBV20-1 to TRBJ2-7; 7 bases fit TRBD1. CDR3 length equals 11 residues. V shed 6 bases, J shed 5 bases, and the junction held 4 bases outside the gene matches. Germline loops: CDR1 DFQATT, CDR2 SNEGSKA (reference sequence). CDR3 sequence: CSAGTGDEQYF. The DNA of the CDR3 is TGCAGTGCCGGAACAGGGGACGAGCAGTACTTC.

This clonotype was seen only once. The junction departs from germline at one end; a sequencing error may be responsible. The chain has TRBV7-9 and TRBJ1-1; 7 bases are shared with TRBD1. Germline V gene lookup returns CDR1 SEHNR and CDR2 FQNEAQ (reference sequence). There are 16 residues in the CDR3. Here the CDR3 reads CASSLGTVLENTEAFF. The DNA of the CDR3 is TGCGCCAGCAGCTTAGGGACAGTTCTCGAGAACACTGAAGCTTTCTTT. The full variable domain, with the rest looked up from reference TRBV7-9 and TRBJ1-1, is DTGVSQNPRHKITKRGQNVTFRCDPISEHNRLYWYRQTLGQGPEFLTYFQNEAQLEKSRLLSDRFSAERPKGSFSTLEIQRTEQGDSAMYLCASSLGTVLENTEAFFGQGTRLTVV.